This T cell receptor beta chain emerged from a study of T cell repertoires in cytomegalovirus infection. In the study overall: Recently identified HLA-C-restricted and well-studied HLA-B-restricted CMV epitopes were used. The public TCR beta signatures pointed to both CMV infection and matching HLA type.

TCRdb reprocessed the reads with MiXCR, giving one entry per CDR3 protein. The sample shows 90,000 to 120,000 distinct CDR3 sequences, around 45% of them seen only once. This clonotype was recorded a few times. Its antigen is unknown. Study-wide findings and caveats: Cumulated frequencies of public TCR beta families served to identify carriers of CMV plus the relevant HLA. Clonotype analysis showed dominance of the ex vivo response by HLA-C-restricted CMV-specific TCR beta clonotypes.

Trimming removed 5 bases at V and 3 bases at J, with 20 bases between. The CDR3 length is 16 residues. Germline assignment: CDR1 SGHNT and CDR2 YENEEA. The specimen comprised CD8+ T cells from cultured PBMCs, sampled from culture after CMV antigen stimulation. The TCR sequence derives from a human donor in good health (CMV status not recorded). Some clones in this sample may be carry-over from other donors' samples. The V call is TRBV11-3, the J call TRBJ2-7; no clear D gene. The CDR3 reads CASSPRAGLGGYEQYF. CDR3 nucleotide sequence: TGTGCCAGCAGCCCCCGCGCCGGTCTGGGCGGCTACGAGCAGTACTTC.